This T cell receptor (beta chain) was recovered during a study of control samples from healthy donors and cancer patients (dated by TCRdb to 2020 to 2022). Of note for this clone: No antigen is known for it. No per-base quality is available; no much larger clone lies one base away.

Library creation used the immunoSEQ multiplex PCR assay. Not all clones reach the TCRdb copy of this immuneACCESS table, which keeps in-frame sequences only. Checked studies attribute under half of the gap to unresolved V genes and leave the rest unexplained. This sample is represented by tens of thousands of clones; approximately 94% of them were singletons. 1.3% of the sample is taken by the ten largest. Cut back by 4 bases and 7 bases, the V and J ends lie 12 bases apart. Sequences SGHDT (CDR1) and YYEEEE (CDR2) are obtained from the germline V gene. Including the terminal cysteine and phenylalanine, the CDR3 comprises 13 residues. CDR3 DNA is the only sequence kept; it has 39 bases, read in frame from the first base.

The specimen was PBMCs. The chain is assembled from TRBV5-6 and TRBJ1-5; no D gene is confidently identified. This TCR came from a woman aged 40-49 years with lung cancer. The DNA sequence is given as TGTGCCAGCAGCCTTCTTCCGGGACAGCCCCAGCATTTT. Translated, this gives CASSLLPGQPQHF.